The 9 T cell receptor beta chains in this list originate from one sample, sequenced in a study of a mutant IDH1 vaccine in newly diagnosed glioma. Measured with immunoSEQ multiplex PCR; TCRdb has only the in-frame clones, and not every one. The top ten hold approximately 19% of the sample, which has about 30,000 clones, roughly 80% seen once. Time point denoted: baseline, week 1 (first vaccination visit). The treatment was: pre-vaccination baseline after standard-of-care therapy. Sample: PBMCs, taken from a glioma patient treated with radiotherapy, temozolomide or both. Receptors originate from a man under 40 with glioma.

This rearrangement joins TRBV30 to TRBJ2-1; D is possibly TRBD2 (6 bases). The V end lost 0 bases, the J end lost 5 bases, and 11 bases lay between the germline ends. CDR3 size: 14 residues. The germline gives CDR1 GTSNPN, CDR2 SVGIG (reference sequence). This CDR3 is CAWSVPGVHNEQFF. Here the CDR3 DNA reads TGTGCCTGGAGTGTCCCGGGAGTCCACAATGAGCAGTTCTTC.

The chain is built from TRBV6-5 and TRBJ1-2, with D unclear. CDR3 size: 14 residues. The V end lost 6 bases, the J end lost 8 bases, and 19 bases lay between the germline ends. From germline, CDR1 is MNHEY and CDR2 SVGAGI. CDR3 bases: TGTGCCAGCAGCTCCGGACCGCGAAGAGAAGGCTACACCTTC. Amino acid sequence: CASSSGPRREGYTF.

The chain has TRBV18 and TRBJ1-1, with unresolved D. CDR1 and CDR2 from the germline V gene are KGHSH and LQKENI. V was clipped by 3 bases and J by 0 bases, with 17 bases between them. This CDR3 contains 17 residues. The CDR3 region has the DNA TGTGCCAGCTCACCGCTCCCCCTGGGCCCCCTGAACACTGAAGCTTTCTTT. Translated: CASSPLPLGPLNTEAFF.

V gene TRBV7-8 combines with J gene TRBJ2-5; no reliable D call. The CDR3 is 10 amino acids. V lost 5 bases and J 5 bases, leaving 3 bases between the germline ends. The germline V gene has CDR1 SGHVS and CDR2 FQNEAQ. This CDR3 reads CASSHETQYF. The CDR3 nucleotides are TGTGCCAGCAGCCATGAGACCCAGTACTTC.

V gene TRBV30 combines with J gene TRBJ2-3; 8 bases agree with TRBD2. The germline V gene has CDR1 GTSNPN and CDR2 SVGIG (reference sequence). CDR3 length: 13 amino acids. The V gene end was trimmed by 3 bases and the J gene end by 5 bases; junction bases not matched to a gene: 4. The DNA for the CDR3 is TGTGCCTGGAGCGGGGGGGCGGGAGATACGCAGTATTTT. It yields the protein CAWSGGAGDTQYF.

The chain uses TRBV15 and TRBJ1-3; D is unclear. This CDR3 has 14 amino acids. CDR1 LNHNV and CDR2 YYDKDF come from the germline V gene (reference sequence). V was trimmed by 1 base and J by 0 bases, leaving 4 bases between them. For the CDR3, the DNA is TGTGCCACCAGCAGAGCCTACTCTGGAAACACCATATATTTT. Translated: CATSRAYSGNTIYF.

Concerning this clone: Relative to the germline gene, one junction end is altered; a read error may explain this. The CDR3 loop is CSARASGIFF. CDR3 coding DNA: TGCAGTGCTAGAGCTAGCGGGATATTCTTC. V gene TRBV20-1 combines with J gene TRBJ2-4; 9 nucleotides agree with TRBD2. The CDR3 has 10 amino acids. CDR1 DFQATT and CDR2 SNEGSKA come from the germline V gene (reference sequence).

This chain uses TRBV7-3 with TRBJ2-5; D possibly corresponds to TRBD1 (6 bases). CDR1 is SGHTA and CDR2 is FQGTGA in the germline V gene. The CDR3 spans 15 residues. The V end was cut by 1 base, the J end by 4 bases, with 13 bases between. Written as DNA, the CDR3 is TGTGCCAGCAGCTTAAATACGGGACAAGGAGAGACCCAGTACTTC. It yields the protein CASSLNTGQGETQYF.

Comment on this clone: Mismatch with germline at one junction end may stem from a read error. This sequence joins TRBV6-1 and TRBJ1-5, with unresolved D. The CDR3 is 13 amino acids. CDR1 and CDR2 (germline): MNHNS, SASEGT. DNA for the CDR3: TGTGCCAGCGGTGAGGTAGTCGGTCAGCCCCAGCATTTT. Its protein product is CASGEVVGQPQHF.